This TCR beta chain was obtained from a study of glioma-infiltrating T cells. About this clonotype itself: As yet, its antigen is unknown.

Amplification of TCR alpha and beta CDR3 regions from RNA used iRepertoire nested multiplex PCR. Tissue mRNA or PBMC total RNA, 100-400 ng, went into one-step reverse transcription and amplification. Using its own MiXCR run on the multiplex PCR reads, TCRdb lists one record per CDR3 protein. The sample has about 99,000 distinct CDR3 sequences, 25% to 35% seen once; the top ten hold about 40%. Study observations and caveats: Tissue and blood shared very few CDR3 sequences. Tissue-blood divergence was below expectation in non-neoplastic patients, above in gliomas.

There are 18 residues in the CDR3. Germline lookup yields CDR1 SQVTM and CDR2 ANQGSEA. V was pared by 4 bases and J by 2 bases, with 25 bases between. Sequenced input: glioma tissue, nonneoplastic brain tissue, or PBMCs (not recorded which). This chain links TRBV29-1 with TRBJ2-3; TRBD1 is a possible D gene (5 bases). This clonotype originated in a human donor with low-grade glioma or glioblastoma, undergoing nonglioma brain surgery, or in good health (not recorded which). CDR3 region: CSVVWQGTPLENTDTQYF. The CDR3 bases are TGCAGCGTTGTATGGCAGGGCACCCCCCTAGAGAACACAGATACGCAGTATTTT.